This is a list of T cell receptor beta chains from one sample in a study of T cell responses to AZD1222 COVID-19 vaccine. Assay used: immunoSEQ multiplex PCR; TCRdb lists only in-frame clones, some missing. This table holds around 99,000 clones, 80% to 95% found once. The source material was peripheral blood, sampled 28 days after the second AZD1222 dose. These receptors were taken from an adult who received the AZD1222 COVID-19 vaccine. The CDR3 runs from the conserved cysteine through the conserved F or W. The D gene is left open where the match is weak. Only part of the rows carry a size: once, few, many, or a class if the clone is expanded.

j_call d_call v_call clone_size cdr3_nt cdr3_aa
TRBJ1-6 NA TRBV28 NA TGTGCCAGCAGTTTCTTGAGTTCACCCCTCCACTTT CASSFLSSPLHF
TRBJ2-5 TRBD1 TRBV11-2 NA TGTGCCACCACGACAGGGCAAGAGACCCAGTACTTC CATTTGQETQYF
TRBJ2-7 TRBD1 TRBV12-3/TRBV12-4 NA TGTGCCAGCTCGAACAGGGGTCAAAGGCAGTACTTC CASSNRGQRQYF
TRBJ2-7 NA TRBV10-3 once TGTGCCATCAGTGAGTCGGGGGCCTCCTACGAGCAGTACTTC CAISESGASYEQYF
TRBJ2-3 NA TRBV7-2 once TGTGCCAGCAGCTTTAGGGATACGCAGTATTTT CASSFRDTQYF
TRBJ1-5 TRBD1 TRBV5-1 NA TGCGCCAGCAGCCCCGGAACGACAGGGGGCCGGCTTGGTGGCAATCAGCCCCAGCATTTT CASSPGTTGGRLGGNQPQHF
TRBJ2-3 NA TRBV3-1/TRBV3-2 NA TGTGCCAGCAGCCAAGGGGGGACCACCACAGATACGCAGTATTTT CASSQGGTTTDTQYF
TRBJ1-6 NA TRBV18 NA TGTGCCAGCTCCCCGACAGATAGCTCCTATAATTCACCCCTCCACTTT CASSPTDSSYNSPLHF
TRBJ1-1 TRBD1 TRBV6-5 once TGTGCCAGCAGTTACACCCAGGGGGAGGCTTTCTTT CASSYTQGEAFF
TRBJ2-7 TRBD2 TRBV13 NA TGTGCCAGCAGCTTAGGCCGAGCGGGAGGCTACGAGCAGTACTTC CASSLGRAGGYEQYF
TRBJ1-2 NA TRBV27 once TGTGCCAGCAGTTTTGGGTCCCGAAATTACTATGGCTACACCTTC CASSFGSRNYYGYTF
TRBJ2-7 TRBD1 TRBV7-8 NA TGTGCCAGCAGCTTTATGGCCGGGACAGGGTATCACGAGCAGTACTTC CASSFMAGTGYHEQYF
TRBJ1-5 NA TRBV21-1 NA TGTGCCAGCAGCAGCGGGCCGCTCAGCAATCAGCCCCAGCATTTT CASSSGPLSNQPQHF
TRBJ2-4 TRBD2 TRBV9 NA TGTGCCAGCAGCCCGAGGACTAGCGGGAGAGAAGGGGGAGAGGAGGACATTCAGTACTTC CASSPRTSGREGGEEDIQYF
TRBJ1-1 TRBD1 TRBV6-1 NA TGTGCCAGCAGTGAGCCCAGGGGGCGCGCTGAAGCTTTCTTT CASSEPRGRAEAFF
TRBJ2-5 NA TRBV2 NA TGTGCCAGCAGGGCATCGGACAGTTACCAAGAGACCCAGTACTTC CASRASDSYQETQYF
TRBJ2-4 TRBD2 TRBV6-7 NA TGTGCCAGCAGTTCCGGTAGCGGGGTGGAAAACATTCAGTACTTC CASSSGSGVENIQYF
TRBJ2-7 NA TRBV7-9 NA TGTGCCAGCAGCTTCGGCCCTTACGAGCAGTACTTC CASSFGPYEQYF
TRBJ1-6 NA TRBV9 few TGTGCCAGCAGCCCGGGAGACTATAATTCACCCCTCCACTTT CASSPGDYNSPLHF
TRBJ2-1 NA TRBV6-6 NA TGTGCCAGCAGTTACGAGCGGGACAATGAGCAGTTCTTC CASSYERDNEQFF
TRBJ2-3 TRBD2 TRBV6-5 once TGTGCCAGCAAAAGCGGGATGGGCACAGATACGCAGTATTTT CASKSGMGTDTQYF
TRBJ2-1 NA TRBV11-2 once TGTGCCAGCAGCTTAGGGTATAGCAATGAGCAGTTCTTC CASSLGYSNEQFF
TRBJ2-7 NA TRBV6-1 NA TGTGCCAGCAGTGAACGTAGCTACGAGCAGTACTTC CASSERSYEQYF
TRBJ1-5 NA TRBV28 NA TGTGCCAGCAGTTTATTTCGAGGGGCAAGCAATCAGCCCCAGCATTTT CASSLFRGASNQPQHF
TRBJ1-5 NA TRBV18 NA TGTGCCAGCTCACCGGGGATGGGGCGGACACGGCAGCCCCAGCATTTT CASSPGMGRTRQPQHF
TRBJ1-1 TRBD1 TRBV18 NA TGTGCCAGCTCACCTTTACCGACAGGGGTGGACACTGAAGCTTTCTTT CASSPLPTGVDTEAFF
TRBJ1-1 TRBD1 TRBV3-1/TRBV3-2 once TGTGCCAGCAGCCAAGATATCCAGGGGGTGGCTTTCTTT CASSQDIQGVAFF
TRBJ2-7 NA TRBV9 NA TGTGCCAGCAGAGGGGACTCCCACGAGCAGTACTTC CASRGDSHEQYF
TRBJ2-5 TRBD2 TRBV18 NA TGTGCCAGCTCACCTTCGACTAGCGGGATAAGGGAGACCCAGTACTTC CASSPSTSGIRETQYF
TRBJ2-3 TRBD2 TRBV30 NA TGTGCCTGGAGCGCGGGGGGCGGCACGCAGTATTTT CAWSAGGGTQYF
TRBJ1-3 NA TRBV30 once TGTGCCTGGAGTTTTAGATCGAGCTCTGGAAACACCATATATTTT CAWSFRSSSGNTIYF
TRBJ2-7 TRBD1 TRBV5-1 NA TGCGCCAGCAGTTGGACAGGGGTCTACGAGCAGTACTTC CASSWTGVYEQYF
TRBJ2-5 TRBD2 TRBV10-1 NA TGCGCCAGCAGTGAGTTAGGTACCAGCGGGATGGAAGAGACCCAGTACTTC CASSELGTSGMEETQYF
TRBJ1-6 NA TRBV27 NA TGTGCCAGCAGTAACCCGGGGGGATCCTATAATTCACCCCTCCACTTT CASSNPGGSYNSPLHF
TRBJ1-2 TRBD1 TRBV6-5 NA TGTGCCAGCAGTTACGACAGGGGAAACTATGGCTACACCTTC CASSYDRGNYGYTF
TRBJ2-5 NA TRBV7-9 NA TGTGCCAGCAGCTTTCAGGGGCGCGAGACCCAGTACTTC CASSFQGRETQYF